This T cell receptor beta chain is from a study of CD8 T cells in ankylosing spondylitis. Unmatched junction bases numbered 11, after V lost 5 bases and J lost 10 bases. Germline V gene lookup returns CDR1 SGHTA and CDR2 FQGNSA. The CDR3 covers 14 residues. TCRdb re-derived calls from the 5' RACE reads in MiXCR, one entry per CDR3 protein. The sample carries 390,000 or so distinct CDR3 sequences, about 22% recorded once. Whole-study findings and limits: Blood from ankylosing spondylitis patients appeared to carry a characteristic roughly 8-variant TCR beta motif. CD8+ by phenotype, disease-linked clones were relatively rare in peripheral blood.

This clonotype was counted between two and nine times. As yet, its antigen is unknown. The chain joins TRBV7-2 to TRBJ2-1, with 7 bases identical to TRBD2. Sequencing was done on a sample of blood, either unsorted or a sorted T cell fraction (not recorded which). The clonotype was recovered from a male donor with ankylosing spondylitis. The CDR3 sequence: CASSTRQLGGEQFF. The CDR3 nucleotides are TGTGCCAGCAGCACCCGACAGTTGGGAGGGGAGCAGTTCTTC.